A single sample gave rise to the 2 T cell receptor beta chains below, sequenced in a study of identical twins. TCRdb used MiXCR to reprocess the 5' RACE reads, holding one entry per CDR3 protein. The sample shows 350,000 or so distinct CDR3 sequences, 9% to 15% of them seen only once. The same data also contributed to another study, on yellow fever vaccine responses in identical twins.

Sample: CD8+ T cells sorted from blood. Receptors originate from a woman aged 18-29 years in good health.

This clonotype was detected ten times or more. The chain carries TRBV7-3 and TRBJ2-1; D may be TRBD1 (6 bases). Trimming shortened V by 0 bases and J by 9 bases, and 9 bases separated the two germline ends. Per the germline V gene, CDR1 is SGHTA and CDR2 is FQGTGA. The CDR3 spans 13 residues. The CDR3 sequence is CASSLTRGIEQFF. The CDR3 DNA sequence: TGTGCCAGCAGCTTAACTAGGGGGATTGAGCAGTTCTTC.

This clonotype was seen repeatedly, ten times or more. The chain carries TRBV4-1 and TRBJ1-4; D not resolved. The germline V gene has CDR1 MGHRA and CDR2 YSYEKL. The CDR3 loop spans 14 amino acids. The ends were cut back, 5 bases at V and 6 bases at J, with 13 bases in the middle. CDR3 region: CASSAGSWDEKLFF. As DNA, the CDR3 is TGCGCCAGCAGCGCCGGATCCTGGGATGAAAAACTGTTTTTT.